Shown below are 18 T cell receptor beta chains from a single sample sequenced in a study of blood T cell repertoires in COVID-19. The data were produced by immunoSEQ multiplex PCR, yet TCRdb's version contains in-frame clones alone and is incomplete. The data hold roughly 64,000 clones, with roughly 88% observed a single time. Sequencing input: peripheral blood. These receptors all come from a woman aged 55-70 years with acute or convalescent COVID-19.

The J gene is TRBJ1-1, the V gene TRBV18; 7 bases are a match to TRBD1. This CDR3 contains 15 residues. Per germline, CDR1 KGHSH and CDR2 LQKENI. V trimming: 4 bases; J trimming: 1 base; junction bases outside the gene matches: 6. CDR3 in amino acids: CASSLQGKRNTEAFF. CDR3 DNA sequence: TGTGCCAGCTCACTACAGGGGAAAAGGAACACTGAAGCTTTCTTT.

The gene calls are TRBV5-5 and TRBJ2-7, with 7 bases lining up with TRBD1. The germline V gene encodes CDR1 SGHKS and CDR2 YYEKEE (reference sequence). Trimming cost V 0 bases and J 3 bases; bases outside gene matches: 6. This CDR3 is 15 amino acids long. The CDR3 nucleotides are TGTGCCAGCAGCTTGGCCCGACAGGGAGTCTACGAGCAGTACTTC. This encodes CASSLARQGVYEQYF.

This clone was found once. The chain is built from TRBV19 and TRBJ1-2, with D perhaps TRBD1 (6 bases). Germline-derived CDR1 and CDR2 are LNHDA and SQIVND (reference sequence). This CDR3 region has 14 residues. Trimming stripped 6 bases from V and 1 base from J, with 12 bases between. The CDR3 is CASSILDSNYGYTF. CDR3 bases: TGTGCCAGTAGCATACTGGACAGTAACTATGGCTACACCTTC.

The chain recombines TRBV15 with TRBJ1-2; D is uncertain. The germline V and J ends were trimmed by 5 bases and 2 bases, with 6 bases remaining between them. Germline assignment: CDR1 LNHNV and CDR2 YYDKDF (reference sequence). The CDR3 contains 12 residues. CDR3 nucleotides: TGTGCCACCAGCCACTCGAACTATGGCTACACCTTC. Protein: CATSHSNYGYTF.

V and J are TRBV6-4 and TRBJ1-1; D is unclear. This CDR3 spans 13 amino acids. Germline-derived CDR1 and CDR2 are MRHNA and SNTAGT. V was clipped by 4 bases and J by 1 base, with 7 bases between them. The CDR3 DNA follows: TGTGCCAGCAGTGCATCAGAGAACACTGAAGCTTTCTTT. This codes for CASSASENTEAFF.

The chain couples TRBV14 to TRBJ2-3; D is undetermined. The CDR3 consists of 11 residues. Looked up from germline, CDR1 is SGHDN and CDR2 is FVKESK. V was clipped by 4 bases and J by 8 bases, with 7 bases between them. The CDR3 DNA sequence: TGTGCCAGCAGCCCCTCTACTACGCAGTATTTT. Amino acids: CASSPSTTQYF.

This chain uses TRBV5-4 with TRBJ1-2; a weak D match, TRBD1 (6 bases). The CDR3 extends over 16 amino acids. Germline assignment: CDR1 SGHNT and CDR2 YYREEE (reference sequence). Trimming cost V 3 bases and J 3 bases, with 18 bases left between them. Here the CDR3 reads CASSSGMPQGHYGYTF. Written as DNA, the CDR3 is TGTGCCAGCAGCTCGGGTATGCCTCAGGGGCACTATGGCTACACCTTC.

This clone turned up a few times. This rearrangement joins TRBV6-1 to TRBJ1-1; D is unresolved. CDR1 is MNHNS and CDR2 is SASEGT in the germline V gene. The CDR3 is 14 amino acids. V was pared by 3 bases and J by 4 bases, with 12 bases between. DNA of the CDR3: TGTGCCAGCAGTGATCTACTTGAGGTCACTGAAGCTTTCTTT. It specifies CASSDLLEVTEAFF.

J is TRBJ1-1 and V is TRBV7-6, with 8 bases matching TRBD1. The length of the CDR3 is 14 residues. V dropped 1 base and J dropped 3; count of bases not matched to a gene: 1. Germline V gene data show CDR1 as SGHVS and CDR2 as FNYEAQ. Here the CDR3 reads CASSLGQGYTEAFF. CDR3 nucleotides: TGTGCCAGCAGCTTAGGACAGGGGTACACTGAAGCTTTCTTT.

The genes are TRBV30 and TRBJ1-4; 8 nucleotides align to TRBD1. J gave up 5 bases and V 3 bases, and 8 bases lay outside the gene matches. The CDR3 loop spans 15 amino acids. In germline, CDR1 is GTSNPN, CDR2 SVGIG (reference sequence). CDR3 nucleotides: TGTGCCTGGAGCCTAAGGACAGGGAGAAATGAAAAACTGTTTTTT. Translating gives CAWSLRTGRNEKLFF.

The gene calls are TRBV19 and TRBJ1-5; a weak D match, TRBD1 (6 bases). The V end was cut by 1 base, the J end by 6 bases, with 10 bases between. This CDR3 contains 14 residues. Germline V gene data show CDR1 as LNHDA and CDR2 as SQIVND (reference sequence). The DNA for the CDR3 is TGTGCCAGTAGTATAGGGCAGGGGCCTCAGCCCCAGCATTTT. Protein sequence: CASSIGQGPQPQHF.

Written as DNA, the CDR3 is TGTGCCTGGAGTGAATGGGGGCGTGGGTATGAAAAACTGTTTTTT. This sequence encodes CAWSEWGRGYEKLFF. V gene TRBV30 combines with J gene TRBJ1-4; maybe TRBD1 (6 bases). This CDR3 region has 15 residues. The V end was cut by 1 base, the J end by 6 bases, with 15 bases between. Germline V gene data show CDR1 as GTSNPN and CDR2 as SVGIG (reference sequence).

The genes are TRBV2 and TRBJ2-3; D is possibly TRBD2 (6 bases). CDR1 is SNHLY and CDR2 is FYNNEI in the germline V gene. CDR3 size: 14 residues. V was pared by 6 bases and J by 3 bases, with 13 bases between. CDR3 DNA: TGTGCCAGCAGACTCTTAGCGGTAACAGATACGCAGTATTTT. Translation gives CASRLLAVTDTQYF.

The chain recombines TRBV5-1 with TRBJ2-3, with 11 bases lining up with TRBD2. This CDR3 is 17 amino acids long. V shed 5 bases, J shed 0 bases, and the junction held 8 bases outside the gene matches. CDR1 is SGHRS, CDR2 YFSETQ, per germline. DNA of the CDR3: TGCGCCAGCAGTTTAGTAGCGGGGGGGCCTAGCACAGATACGCAGTATTTT. It codes for CASSLVAGGPSTDTQYF.

The CDR3 reads CATSDPGKGETQYF. The CDR3 DNA follows: TGTGCCACCAGTGACCCAGGAAAGGGGGAGACCCAGTACTTC. The chain is built from TRBV24-1 and TRBJ2-5; D is perhaps TRBD1 (5 bases). The CDR3 covers 14 residues. CDR1 is KGHDR, CDR2 SFDVKD, per germline. Trimming shortened V by 4 bases and J by 5 bases, and 13 bases separated the two germline ends.

The gene calls are TRBV15 and TRBJ1-2, with D possibly matching TRBD1 (6 bases). The germline gives CDR1 LNHNV, CDR2 YYDKDF (reference sequence). CDR3 length equals 16 residues. Trimming took off 5 bases at V and 4 bases at J, with 20 bases between the two ends. The CDR3 protein is CATSPKAQGSRYGYTF. The CDR3 DNA reads TGTGCCACCAGCCCTAAGGCACAGGGATCACGCTATGGCTACACCTTC.

V and J are TRBV4-1 and TRBJ2-5, with D perhaps TRBD2 (6 bases). Germline CDR1 is MGHRA and CDR2 is YSYEKL. V gave up 4 bases and J gave up 0 bases, with 9 bases separating them. The CDR3 runs 14 residues. The CDR3 reads CASSLGLYQETQYF. Here the CDR3 DNA reads TGCGCCAGCAGCCTAGGACTATACCAAGAGACCCAGTACTTC.

J is TRBJ1-2 and V is TRBV19, with 7 bases aligning to TRBD1. There are 13 residues in the CDR3. Germline V lookup: CDR1 LNHDA, CDR2 SQIVND (reference sequence). V shed 6 bases and J 8 bases; nucleotides not matched to a gene: 9. CDR3 amino acids: CASRAGQVGGYTF. The CDR3 DNA is TGTGCCAGTAGGGCCGGACAGGTAGGGGGCTACACCTTC.